This section outlines one T cell receptor (beta chain) sequence together with its context. Antigen: not known. The junction shows a germline mismatch at one end, possibly a read error. The time point is: sample taken at primary tumor resection. This entry belongs to a study of spatial heterogeneity in lung cancer. Germline CDR1 SGHDT, CDR2 YYEEEE. The CDR3 is 15 residues long. The study's findings and limits: Expanded alpha and beta TCR counts within tumors tracked tumor mutation counts.

TCRdb reprocessed the 5' RACE reads with MiXCR, giving one entry per CDR3 protein. The sample contains 15,000 to 20,000 distinct CDR3 sequences, about 7% of which appear only once. This TCR came from a female donor with early-stage non-small cell lung cancer. The chain recombines TRBV5-6 with TRBJ2-1, with 7 bases fitting TRBD2. Material: lung tumor tissue, obtained at surgery. The CDR3 sequence is CASSLAGGAYNEQFF. CDR3 in DNA: TGTGCCAGCAGTTTGGCTGGGGGGGCCTACAATGAGCAGTTCTTC.